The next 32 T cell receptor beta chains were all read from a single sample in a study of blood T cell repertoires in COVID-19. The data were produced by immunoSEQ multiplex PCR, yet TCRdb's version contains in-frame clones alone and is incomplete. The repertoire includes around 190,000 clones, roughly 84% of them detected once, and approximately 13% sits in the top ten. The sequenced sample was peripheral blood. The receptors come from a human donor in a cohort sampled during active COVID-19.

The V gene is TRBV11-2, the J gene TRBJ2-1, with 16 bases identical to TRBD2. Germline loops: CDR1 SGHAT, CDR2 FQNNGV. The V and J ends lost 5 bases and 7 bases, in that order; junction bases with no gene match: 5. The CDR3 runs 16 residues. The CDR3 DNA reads TGTGCCAGCAGCAGGGGACTAGCGGGAGGGGAGAATGAGCAGTTCTTC. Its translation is CASSRGLAGGENEQFF.

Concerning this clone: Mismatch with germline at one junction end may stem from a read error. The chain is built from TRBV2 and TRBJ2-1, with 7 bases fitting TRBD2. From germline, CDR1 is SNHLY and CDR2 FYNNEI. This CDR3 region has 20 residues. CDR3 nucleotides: TGTGCCAGCAGGGAAGGCCCGGGGAGAGCGGGGAGTGGAGAGAGGGGTGAGCAGTTCTTC. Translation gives CASREGPGRAGSGERGEQFF.

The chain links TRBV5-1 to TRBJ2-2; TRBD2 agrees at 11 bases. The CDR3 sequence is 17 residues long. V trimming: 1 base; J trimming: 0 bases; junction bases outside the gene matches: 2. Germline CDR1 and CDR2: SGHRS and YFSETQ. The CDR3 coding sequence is TGCGCCAGCAGCTTGAGTAGCGGGAGGGCGAACACCGGGGAGCTGTTTTTT. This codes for CASSLSSGRANTGELFF.

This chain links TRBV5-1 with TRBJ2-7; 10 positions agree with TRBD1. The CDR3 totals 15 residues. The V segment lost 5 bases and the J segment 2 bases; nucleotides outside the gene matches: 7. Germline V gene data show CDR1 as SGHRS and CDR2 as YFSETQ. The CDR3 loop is CASSLRQGATYEQYF. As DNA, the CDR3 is TGCGCCAGCAGTCTAAGACAGGGGGCGACCTACGAGCAGTACTTC.

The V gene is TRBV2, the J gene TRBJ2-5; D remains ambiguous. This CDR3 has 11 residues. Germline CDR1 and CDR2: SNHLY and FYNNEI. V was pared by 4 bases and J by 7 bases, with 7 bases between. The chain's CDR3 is CASSGVRTQYF. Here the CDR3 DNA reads TGTGCCAGCAGTGGAGTTCGGACCCAGTACTTC.

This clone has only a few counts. The CDR3 sequence: CASSFRTRIGEQFF. Here the CDR3 DNA reads TGTGCCAGCAGCTTTAGGACTAGAATAGGCGAGCAGTTCTTC. V and J are TRBV11-2 and TRBJ2-1; the match to TRBD2 covers 7 bases. From germline, CDR1 is SGHAT and CDR2 FQNNGV. The CDR3 extends over 14 amino acids. With V trimmed by 3 bases and J by 10 bases, 9 bases remained unmatched. The whole variable domain, filled in from reference TRBV11-2 and TRBJ2-1, reads EAGVAQSPRYKIIEKRQSVAFWCNPISGHATLYWYQQILGQGPKLLIQFQNNGVVDDSQLPKDRFSAERLKGVDSTLKIQPAKLEDSAVYLCASSFRTRIGEQFFGPGTRLTVL.

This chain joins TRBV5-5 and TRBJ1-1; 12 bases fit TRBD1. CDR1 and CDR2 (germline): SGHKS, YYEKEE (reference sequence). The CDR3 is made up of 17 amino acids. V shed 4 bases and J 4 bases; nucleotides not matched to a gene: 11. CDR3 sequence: CASSPLGQGAPGTEAFF. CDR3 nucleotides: TGTGCCAGCAGCCCTCTGGGACAGGGGGCGCCGGGCACTGAAGCTTTCTTT.

The CDR3 here is CASSLRRSSTDTQYF. CDR3 DNA sequence: TGTGCCAGCAGCCTACGGAGGTCAAGCACAGATACGCAGTATTTT. V usage is TRBV7-9 and J usage is TRBJ2-3; TRBD2 is a possible D gene (5 bases). Trimming cost V 5 bases and J 0 bases, with 12 bases left between them. The CDR3 spans 15 residues. The germline gives CDR1 SEHNR, CDR2 FQNEAQ (reference sequence).

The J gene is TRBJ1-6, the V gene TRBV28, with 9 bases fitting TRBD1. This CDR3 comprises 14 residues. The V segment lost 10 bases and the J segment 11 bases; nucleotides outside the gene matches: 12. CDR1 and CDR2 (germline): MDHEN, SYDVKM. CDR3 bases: TGTGCCACTCAATCTCCGACAGGGGGACCACCCCTCCACTTT. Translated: CATQSPTGGPPLHF.

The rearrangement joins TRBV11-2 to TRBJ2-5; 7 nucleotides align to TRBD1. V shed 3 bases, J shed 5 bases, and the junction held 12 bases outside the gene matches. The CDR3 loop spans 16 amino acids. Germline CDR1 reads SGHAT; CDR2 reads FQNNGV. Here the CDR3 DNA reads TGTGCCAGCAGCTTGCGACAGGGTTTAACGTCGGAGACCCAGTACTTC. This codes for CASSLRQGLTSETQYF.

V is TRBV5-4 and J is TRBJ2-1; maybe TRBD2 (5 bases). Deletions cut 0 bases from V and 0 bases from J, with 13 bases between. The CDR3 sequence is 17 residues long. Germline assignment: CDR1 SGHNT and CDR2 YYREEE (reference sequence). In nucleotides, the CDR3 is TGTGCCAGCAGCTTGGGAGGGAGCAGGATCTCCTACAATGAGCAGTTCTTC. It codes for CASSLGGSRISYNEQFF.

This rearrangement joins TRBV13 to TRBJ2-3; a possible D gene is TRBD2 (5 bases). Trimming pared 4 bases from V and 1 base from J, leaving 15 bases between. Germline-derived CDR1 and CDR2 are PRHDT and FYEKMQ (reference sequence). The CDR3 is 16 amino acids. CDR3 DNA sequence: TGTGCCAGCAGCTGGTTTGGCGGGCCACGCACAGATACGCAGTATTTT. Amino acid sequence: CASSWFGGPRTDTQYF.

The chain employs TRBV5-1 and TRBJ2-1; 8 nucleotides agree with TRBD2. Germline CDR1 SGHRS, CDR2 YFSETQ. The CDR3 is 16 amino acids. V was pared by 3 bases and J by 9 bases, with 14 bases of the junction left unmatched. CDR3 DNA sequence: TGCGCCAGCAGCTCCCGGGGACGGGAGGGCCGGGGTGAGCAGTTCTTC. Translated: CASSSRGREGRGEQFF. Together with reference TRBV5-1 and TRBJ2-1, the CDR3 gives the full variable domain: KAGVTQTPRYLIKTRGQQVTLSCSPISGHRSVSWYQQTPGQGLQFLFEYFSETQRNKGNFPGRFSGRQFSNSRSEMNVSTLELGDSALYLCASSSRGREGRGEQFFGPGTRLTVL.

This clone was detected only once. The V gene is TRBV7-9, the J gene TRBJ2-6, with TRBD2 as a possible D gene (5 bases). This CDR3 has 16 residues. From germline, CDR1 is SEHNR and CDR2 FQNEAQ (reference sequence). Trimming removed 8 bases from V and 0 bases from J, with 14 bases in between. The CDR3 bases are TGTGCCAGCCTAAAACCCGGGATCTCTGGGGCCAACGTCCTGACTTTC. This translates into CASLKPGISGANVLTF.

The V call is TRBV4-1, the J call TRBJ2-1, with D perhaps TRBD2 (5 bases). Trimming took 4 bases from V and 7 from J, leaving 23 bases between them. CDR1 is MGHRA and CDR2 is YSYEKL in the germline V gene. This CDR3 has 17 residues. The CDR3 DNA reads TGCGCCAGCAGCCGAGTTTTTAGCGAAACTCCGGTGAATGAGCAGTTCTTC. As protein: CASSRVFSETPVNEQFF.

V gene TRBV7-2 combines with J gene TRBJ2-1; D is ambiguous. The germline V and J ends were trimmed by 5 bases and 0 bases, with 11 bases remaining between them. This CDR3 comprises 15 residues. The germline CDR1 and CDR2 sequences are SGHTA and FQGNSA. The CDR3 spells CASSLFESSYNEQFF. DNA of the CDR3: TGTGCCAGCAGCCTCTTTGAGAGCTCCTACAATGAGCAGTTCTTC.

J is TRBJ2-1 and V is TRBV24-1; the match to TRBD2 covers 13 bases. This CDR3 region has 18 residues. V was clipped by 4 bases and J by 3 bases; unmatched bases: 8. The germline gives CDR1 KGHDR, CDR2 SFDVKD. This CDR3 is CATSEPGLAGEFYNEQFF. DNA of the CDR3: TGTGCCACCAGTGAACCTGGACTAGCGGGGGAATTCTACAATGAGCAGTTCTTC.

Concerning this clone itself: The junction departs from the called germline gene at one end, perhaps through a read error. CDR3 DNA sequence: TGTGCCAGCAGCGAAGACCGGGCCCAAGGGAGCTACGAGCAGTACTTC. Translated: CASSEDRAQGSYEQYF. The chain employs TRBV3-1 (or the pseudogene TRBV3-2) and TRBJ2-7; TRBD2 might be the D (5 bases). Per germline, CDR1 LGHDT and CDR2 YNNKEL (reference sequence). This CDR3 region has 16 residues.

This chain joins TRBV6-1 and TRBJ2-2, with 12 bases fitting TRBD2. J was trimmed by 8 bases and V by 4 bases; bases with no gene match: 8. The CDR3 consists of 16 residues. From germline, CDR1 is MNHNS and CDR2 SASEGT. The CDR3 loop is CASSGLAGGLVGELFF. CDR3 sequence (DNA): TGTGCCAGCAGTGGTCTAGCGGGAGGGCTGGTGGGGGAGCTGTTTTTT.

The CDR3 protein is CASSQGEGGTYEQYF. The DNA for the CDR3 is TGCGCCAGCAGCCAAGGGGAGGGGGGGACCTACGAGCAGTACTTC. The chain links TRBV4-1 to TRBJ2-7; a possible D gene is TRBD2 (7 bases). The CDR3 runs 15 residues. The V gene lost 1 base and the J gene lost 2 bases, with 12 bases spanning the gap. Germline V gene data show CDR1 as MGHRA and CDR2 as YSYEKL.

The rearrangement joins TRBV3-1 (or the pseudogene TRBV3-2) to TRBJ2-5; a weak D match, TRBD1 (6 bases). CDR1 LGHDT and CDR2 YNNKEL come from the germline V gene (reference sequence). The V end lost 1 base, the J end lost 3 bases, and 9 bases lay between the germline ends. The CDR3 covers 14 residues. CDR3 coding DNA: TGTGCCAGCAGCCAAGGGCCAGGGGAAGAGACCCAGTACTTC. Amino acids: CASSQGPGEETQYF.

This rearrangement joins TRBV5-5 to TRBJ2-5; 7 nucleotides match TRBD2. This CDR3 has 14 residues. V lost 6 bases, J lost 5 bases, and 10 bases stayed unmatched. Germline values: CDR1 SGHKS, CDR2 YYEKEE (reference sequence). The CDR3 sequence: CASTIDQGGETQYF. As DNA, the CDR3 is TGTGCCAGCACCATCGACCAGGGAGGGGAGACCCAGTACTTC.

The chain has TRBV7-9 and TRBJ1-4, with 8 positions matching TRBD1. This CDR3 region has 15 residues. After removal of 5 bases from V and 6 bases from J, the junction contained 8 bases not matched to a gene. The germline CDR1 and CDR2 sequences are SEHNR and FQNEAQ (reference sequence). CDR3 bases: TGTGCCAGCAGCGTCCGACAGGGGCTTCATGAAAAACTGTTTTTT. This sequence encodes CASSVRQGLHEKLFF.

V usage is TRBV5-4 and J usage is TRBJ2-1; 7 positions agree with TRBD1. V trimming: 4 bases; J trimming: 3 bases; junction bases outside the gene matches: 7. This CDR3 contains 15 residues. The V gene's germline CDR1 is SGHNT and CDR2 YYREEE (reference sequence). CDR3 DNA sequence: TGTGCCAGCAGCCTTAGACAGGGCCTCTACAATGAGCAGTTCTTC. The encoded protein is CASSLRQGLYNEQFF. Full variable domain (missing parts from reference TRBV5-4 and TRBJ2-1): ETGVTQSPTHLIKTRGQQVTLRCSSQSGHNTVSWYQQALGQGPQFIFQYYREEENGRGNFPPRFSGLQFPNYSSELNVNALELDDSALYLCASSLRQGLYNEQFFGPGTRLTVL.

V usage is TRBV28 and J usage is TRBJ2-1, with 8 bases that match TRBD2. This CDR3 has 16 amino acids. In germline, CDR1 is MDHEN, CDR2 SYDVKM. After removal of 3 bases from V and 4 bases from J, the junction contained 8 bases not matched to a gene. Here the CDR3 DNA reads TGTGCCAGCAGTTTCCGTCTAGCGGGCCTATACAATGAGCAGTTCTTC. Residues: CASSFRLAGLYNEQFF.

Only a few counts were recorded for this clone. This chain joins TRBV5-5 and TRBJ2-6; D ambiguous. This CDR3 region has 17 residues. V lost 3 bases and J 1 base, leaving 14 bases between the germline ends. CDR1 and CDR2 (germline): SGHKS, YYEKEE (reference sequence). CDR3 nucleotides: TGTGCCAGCAGCTCTTCCGCAGGAAGGTCTGGGGCCAACGTCCTGACTTTC. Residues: CASSSSAGRSGANVLTF.

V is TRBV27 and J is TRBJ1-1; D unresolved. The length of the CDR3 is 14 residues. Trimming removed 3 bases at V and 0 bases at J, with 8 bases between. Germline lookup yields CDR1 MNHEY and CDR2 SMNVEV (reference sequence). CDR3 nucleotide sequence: TGTGCCAGCAGTTTCGGAGGCTTGAACACTGAAGCTTTCTTT. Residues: CASSFGGLNTEAFF.

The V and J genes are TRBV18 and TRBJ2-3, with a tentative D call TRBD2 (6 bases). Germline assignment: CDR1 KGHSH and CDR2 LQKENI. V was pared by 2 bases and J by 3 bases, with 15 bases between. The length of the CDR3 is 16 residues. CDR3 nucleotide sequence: TGTGCCAGCTCACCAGGGACGGGCGGGAAGACAGATACGCAGTATTTT. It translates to CASSPGTGGKTDTQYF.

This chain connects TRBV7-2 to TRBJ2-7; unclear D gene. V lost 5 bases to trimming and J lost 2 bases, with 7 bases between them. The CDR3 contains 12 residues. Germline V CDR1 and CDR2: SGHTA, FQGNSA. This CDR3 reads CASSPETYEQYF. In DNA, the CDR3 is TGTGCCAGCAGCCCTGAGACCTACGAGCAGTACTTC.

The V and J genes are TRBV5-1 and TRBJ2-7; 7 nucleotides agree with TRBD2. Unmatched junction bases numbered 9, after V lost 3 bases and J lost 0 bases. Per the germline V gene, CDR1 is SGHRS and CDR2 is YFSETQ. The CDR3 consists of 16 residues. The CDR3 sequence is CASSYELAVSSYEQYF. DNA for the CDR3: TGCGCCAGCAGCTACGAGCTAGCGGTTAGCTCCTACGAGCAGTACTTC.

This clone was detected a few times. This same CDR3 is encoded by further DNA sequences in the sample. Written as DNA, the CDR3 is TGTGCCAGCAGTGAATTGGAGGGCTACGAGCAGTACTTC. It is translated as CASSELEGYEQYF. The V and J genes are TRBV2 and TRBJ2-7; tentative D call: TRBD2 (6 bases). CDR1 is SNHLY, CDR2 FYNNEI, per germline. This CDR3 is 13 amino acids long. Trimming pared 2 bases from V and 3 bases from J, leaving 8 bases between.

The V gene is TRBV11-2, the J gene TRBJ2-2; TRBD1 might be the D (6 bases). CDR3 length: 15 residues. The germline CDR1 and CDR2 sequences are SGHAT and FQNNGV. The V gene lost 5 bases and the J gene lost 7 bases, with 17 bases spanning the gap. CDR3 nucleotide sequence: TGTGCCAGCAGCCCCAGGAGAGGGGGTCACGGGGAGCTGTTTTTT. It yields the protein CASSPRRGGHGELFF.